What follows are 20 T cell receptor beta chains derived from one specimen sequenced in a study of blood T cells in healthy people across ages. The authors ran a second PCR of roughly 6 to 11 cycles using a sample-barcoded 5' primer and a J-beta primer mix. TCRdb processed the 5' RACE reads anew with MiXCR; each CDR3 protein has one entry. The sample holds 600,000 or so distinct CDR3 sequences, about 30% seen once. The material sequenced was blood. All receptors derive from an elderly woman in good health.

There are many counts of this clonotype. This chain uses TRBV10-3 with TRBJ1-1, with 7 bases lining up with TRBD1. Germline V gene data show CDR1 as ENHRY and CDR2 as SYGVKD. V gave up 8 bases and J gave up 0 bases; unmatched junction bases: 6. The CDR3 spans 14 residues. CDR3 bases: TGTGCCATCGGACAGGATACTATGAACACTGAAGCTTTCTTT. Translating it yields CAIGQDTMNTEAFF.

The chain links TRBV12-3 or TRBV12-4 to TRBJ1-5; D remains ambiguous. The CDR3 has 16 residues. Trimming removed 2 bases at V and 0 bases at J, with 11 bases between. This CDR3 is CASSLSRISSNQPQHF. The CDR3 DNA reads TGTGCCAGCAGTTTATCGAGAATATCTAGCAATCAGCCCCAGCATTTT.

About this clonotype itself: A single base separates this from a much larger clone, so it may be a read error. The chain carries TRBV12-3 or TRBV12-4 and TRBJ2-1; tentatively, D is TRBD1 or TRBD2 (5 bases each). V gave up 3 bases and J gave up 10 bases, with 16 bases separating them. CDR3 size: 14 residues. The CDR3 coding sequence is TGTGCCAGCAGTTTGGGACCGCCGACCTACGAGCAGTTCTTC. Encoded protein: CASSLGPPTYEQFF.

This clonotype was recorded many times. The genes are TRBV4-2 and TRBJ2-6; 8 bases line up with TRBD1. Looked up from germline, CDR1 is LGHNA and CDR2 is YNFKEQ. The CDR3 contains 17 residues. V was clipped by 3 bases and J by 2 bases; unmatched bases: 6. The CDR3 loop is CASSQQQGGTGANVLTF. DNA for the CDR3: TGTGCCAGCAGCCAGCAACAGGGGGGAACTGGGGCCAACGTCCTGACTTTC.

Regarding this clonotype: One end of the junction varies from germline; a read error may be responsible. This chain connects TRBV20-1 to TRBJ1-1; D unclear. The germline V gene encodes CDR1 DFQATT and CDR2 SNEGSKA (reference sequence). The CDR3 spans 14 residues. The CDR3 bases are TGCAGTGTTAGAGAGCCAGACGACACGAGGGAAGCTTTCTTT. This codes for CSVREPDDTREAFF.

About this clonotype: A much larger clone lies a single base off, so this may be a read error. Without the conserved terminal phenylalanine or tryptophan, this CDR3 likely stems from a read error. V is TRBV3-1 and J is TRBJ2-3; D ambiguous. Trimming removed 0 bases from V and 5 bases from J, with 3 bases in between. Germline V gives CDR1 LGHDT, CDR2 YNNKEL (reference sequence). CDR3 length: 12 residues. CDR3 region: CASSQDQDTQYL. CDR3 bases: TGTGCCAGCAGCCAAGACCAAGATACGCAGTATCTT.

The chain couples TRBV28 to TRBJ1-5, with D possibly being TRBD1 (6 bases). The V and J ends lost 7 bases and 4 bases respectively, with 17 bases between them. CDR1 is MDHEN and CDR2 is SYDVKM in the germline V gene. The CDR3 spans 15 residues. In DNA form, the CDR3 reads TGTGCCAGCACCAGGGACACCCCAACAAATCAGCCCCAGCATTTT. The encoded protein is CASTRDTPTNQPQHF.

Notes on this clonotype: A read error is possible here, since a much larger clone lies one base away. The chain links TRBV4-3 to TRBJ2-1, with D maybe TRBD2 (6 bases). The DNA end lines up better with TRBJ2-7; the J call may be wrong. Germline CDR1 reads LGHNA; CDR2 reads YSLEER. The CDR3 runs 15 residues. The CDR3, as DNA: TGCGCCAGCAGCCGGGACTTCATCTCCTACAATGAGCAGTACTTC. Protein product: CASSRDFISYNEQYF.

Regarding this clonotype: A much larger clone is a single base away; this may be a read error. The chain is built from TRBV7-3 and TRBJ2-5; tentatively, D is TRBD1 or TRBD2 (7 bases each). There are 14 residues in the CDR3. Trimming shortened V by 3 bases and J by 11 bases, and 19 bases separated the two germline ends. Germline V gives CDR1 SGHTA, CDR2 FQGTGA. The CDR3 DNA reads TGTGCCAGCAGCTTGCAGGGGGGGGTGGATGAGCAGTACTTC. This translates into CASSLQGGVDEQYF.

As concerns this clonotype: A clone one base away is much larger, so this may be a read error. This is likely a read error, given that the CDR3 carries no conserved phenylalanine or tryptophan at its end. The chain recombines TRBV20-1 with TRBJ2-3; 13 nucleotides line up with TRBD2. In germline, CDR1 is DFQATT, CDR2 SNEGSKA (reference sequence). This CDR3 contains 18 residues. V shed 7 bases, J shed 0 bases, and the junction held 13 bases outside the gene matches. The CDR3 region has the DNA TGCAGTGTCAAGACATGGACTAGCGGGGGCACTAGCACAGATACGCAGTATTGT. Amino acids: CSVKTWTSGGTSTDTQYC.

This clonotype was counted ten times or more. The chain couples TRBV20-1 to TRBJ2-1; 9 positions agree with TRBD1. In germline, CDR1 is DFQATT, CDR2 SNEGSKA (reference sequence). With V trimmed by 5 bases and J by 5 bases, 13 bases remained unmatched. CDR3 size: 16 residues. CDR3 sequence (DNA): TGCAGTGCTTCCGGAGTACCGGGACAGGGCAACAATGAGCAGTTCTTC. It translates to CSASGVPGQGNNEQFF.

As for this clonotype: A much larger clone differs by one base, so this may be a read error. The CDR3 reads CASSLRRNEQYF. CDR3 bases: TGTGCCAGCAGCTTGAGGCGTAATGAGCAGTACTTC. This chain connects TRBV7-2 to TRBJ2-5; D is unclear. V was pared by 3 bases and J by 11 bases, with 13 bases between. This CDR3 has 12 residues. In germline, CDR1 is SGHTA, CDR2 FQGNSA.

This clonotype was counted ten times or more. This chain connects TRBV20-1 to TRBJ2-7; tentative D call: TRBD2 (6 bases). CDR3 size: 14 residues. Trimming took 5 bases from V and 0 from J, leaving 14 bases between them. Germline assignment: CDR1 DFQATT and CDR2 SNEGSKA (reference sequence). Written as DNA, the CDR3 is TGCAGTGCTTCGCGGGATTCCCGCTCCTACGAGCAGTACTTC. Amino acids: CSASRDSRSYEQYF.

There are a few counts of this clonotype. The chain recombines TRBV5-1 with TRBJ1-2; D is undetermined. The CDR3 totals 16 residues. Per germline, CDR1 SGHRS and CDR2 YFSETQ. Trimming cost V 0 bases and J 2 bases, with 14 bases left between them. CDR3 nucleotide sequence: TGCGCCAGCAGCTTGGACCGAAGATCGTCCAACTATGGCTACACCTTC. As protein: CASSLDRRSSNYGYTF.

This clonotype was detected ten times or more. This rearrangement joins TRBV20-1 to TRBJ2-7; unclear D gene. The germline V and J ends were trimmed by 0 bases and 0 bases, with 12 bases remaining between them. This CDR3 is 15 amino acids long. Germline assignment: CDR1 DFQATT and CDR2 SNEGSKA (reference sequence). The CDR3 protein is CSAREIRSSSYEQYF. The CDR3, as DNA: TGCAGTGCTAGAGAAATACGGTCGAGCTCCTACGAGCAGTACTTC.

The chain uses TRBV30 and TRBJ2-5; TRBD1 matches 8 bases. The V and J ends lost 0 bases and 3 bases, in that order; junction bases with no gene match: 3. This CDR3 is built from 14 residues. In germline, CDR1 is GTSNPN, CDR2 SVGIG (reference sequence). The CDR3 DNA is TGTGCCTGGAGTGTGGCAGGGGGCAAAGAGACCCAGTACTTC. Translating gives CAWSVAGGKETQYF.

This clonotype has at least ten counts. V is TRBV20-1 and J is TRBJ2-1, with a weak D call TRBD2 (7 bases). Trimming removed 4 bases at V and 6 bases at J, with 22 bases between. The CDR3 has 16 residues. CDR1 and CDR2 from the germline V gene are DFQATT and SNEGSKA (reference sequence). CDR3 sequence (DNA): TGCAGTGCTACCCGACCTCGGGGGGCGCATGCCAATGAGCAGTTCTTC. This translates into CSATRPRGAHANEQFF.

V is TRBV30 and J is TRBJ1-3; D is uncertain. Trimming left V 4 bases short and J 1 base short, with 17 bases between. Germline lookup yields CDR1 GTSNPN and CDR2 SVGIG (reference sequence). This CDR3 has 16 residues. The CDR3 region has the DNA TGTGCCTGGACACTCGACCTAACAGCGTCTGGAAACACCATATATTTT. This gives the protein CAWTLDLTASGNTIYF.

This clonotype has a count of ten or more. This rearrangement joins TRBV6-5 to TRBJ2-5; 8 bases agree with TRBD2. Germline values: CDR1 MNHEY, CDR2 SVGAGI. Unmatched junction bases numbered 5, after V lost 2 bases and J lost 0 bases. CDR3 length equals 16 residues. DNA for the CDR3: TGTGCCAGCAGTTACCGGGGGGGCCCATACCAAGAGACCCAGTACTTC. Encoded protein: CASSYRGGPYQETQYF.

This clonotype appeared many times. The chain carries TRBV7-6 and TRBJ1-2, with a weak D call TRBD1 (5 bases). This CDR3 is 16 amino acids long. Germline V gene sequence: CDR1 SGHVS, CDR2 FNYEAQ. Trimming stripped 1 base from V and 8 bases from J, with 20 bases between. CDR3 in DNA: TGTGCCAGCAGCTTAGAGACCTTCGGCGGGGCCGGGGGCTACACCTTC. It encodes CASSLETFGGAGGYTF.